This T cell receptor beta chain was documented in a study of cytomegalovirus exposure and HLA in healthy donors (TCRdb year 2017). About the full investigation: According to a later analysis, the roughly 120 validation repertoires were produced on the same platform as the roughly 600 repertoires of the first cohort. The study was designed to test whether signatures of past pathogen exposure could be identified by cataloging public T cell receptors. A separate validation cohort of over 95 different subjects was used in addition to the roughly 620-subject first cohort. High-throughput TCR immunosequencing, statistical association of individual TCRs with disease status, and machine learning were combined to predict cytomegalovirus infection status.

Libraries were constructed by the immunoSEQ multiplex PCR assay. Processing in the source paper ran as follows. A statistical classification framework was built to diagnose cytomegalovirus status from the catalog of TCR beta chain sequences. Here the immuneACCESS table is served through TCRdb, limited to in-frame sequences with V and J called. Missing clones are a known gap in these copies; in checked studies unresolved V genes cover under half, and the rest lacks a known reason. Clone size and V and J calls were adopted from that table, with D and trimming inferred from the DNA. This sample gives just under 65,000 clones in total; 95% of them show up just once. Jointly, the top ten make up around 7% of the sample. For CDR1 and CDR2, the germline V gene (reference sequence) lists DFQATT and SNEGSKA. Including the terminal cysteine and phenylalanine, the CDR3 comprises 11 residues. Only CDR3 DNA is held: 33 bases, read in frame from base 1. V drops 7 bases and J drops 7 bases, leaving 11 bases in between.

Donors formed part of the validation cohort, which comprised approximately 130 subjects and was distinct from the first cohort of 690 or so subjects. For this clone: Its antigen is still unknown. No qualities accompany the bases; no much larger clone lies one base away.

What the study reported, not specific to this receptor: In a later analysis, TCRs clustered in the first cohort were found to also tend to co-occur in the roughly 130 validation repertoires, with 85% to 95% of cluster scores above 0. The authors suggested that the approach could potentially be extended to other disease states and immunological phenotypes. A later analysis lacked HLA typing for the validation cohort, so it scored co-occurrence in that cohort across all 110 or so repertoires. Cytomegalovirus status was reported to be diagnosed by the classifier with high specificity and sensitivity in both the original and validation cohorts. The study gave a list of more than 150 TCR beta chains associated with cytomegalovirus. Three of the identified cytomegalovirus-associated TCR beta chains were confirmed in vitro to be specific for cytomegalovirus antigens. Most TCR sequences were seen in very few donors, while some public TCRs were found in many individuals.

The rearrangement joined TRBV20-1 to TRBJ2-1, and TRBD1 may be the D gene, going by 6 matching bases. Sequencing was done on a sample of PBMCs. This TCR derives from a woman aged 18-29 years in good health and CMV-seropositive. The sequenced DNA: TGCAGTGTGGGGGCAGAAAATGAGCAGTTCTTC. Translated, this gives CSVGAENEQFF.